A single sample gave rise to the 23 T cell receptor beta chains below, sequenced in a study of T-cell memory formation after mild COVID-19. Each CDR3 protein is one row after TCRdb ran MiXCR on the 5' RACE reads. The sample has a few hundred thousand distinct CDR3 sequences, about 17% seen once; the top ten hold roughly 20%. Sequenced input: PBMCs or a T cell subset sorted from them (not recorded which). The source of these receptors is a man between 18 and 35 years old who had mild COVID-19 (a few samples of this study predate the infection). Cell type and time point are not known.

This clonotype was seen only a few times. This rearrangement joins TRBV21-1 to TRBJ2-7; the table calls TRBD2, which could not be checked here. TRBV21-1 is deemed a pseudogene. The CDR3 runs 16 residues. The chain's CDR3 is CASSLEERGETYEQYF. In DNA, the CDR3 is TGTGCCAGCAGCCTTGAGGAGCGGGGGGAAACCTACGAGCAGTACTTC.

This clonotype occurred a few times. V is TRBV5-1 and J is TRBJ1-1, with 12 bases lining up with TRBD1. The CDR3 has 16 residues. The germline V gene encodes CDR1 SGHRS and CDR2 YFSETQ. The J segment lost 5 bases and the V segment lost 4 bases, leaving 9 bases of the junction unmatched. CDR3 loop: CASSPGTGGPVTEAFF. The CDR3 bases are TGCGCCAGCAGCCCCGGGACAGGGGGCCCCGTTACTGAAGCTTTCTTT.

The chain employs TRBV4-1 and TRBJ2-2, with 9 bases identical to TRBD1. The CDR3 runs to 16 residues. Per germline, CDR1 MGHRA and CDR2 YSYEKL. The junction had 3 bases not matched to a gene; V was cut back by 0 bases and J by 4 bases. DNA of the CDR3: TGCGCCAGCAGCCAAGAGACAGGGGGGGGCACCGGGGAGCTGTTTTTT. As protein: CASSQETGGGTGELFF.

This chain links TRBV7-4 with TRBJ2-7, with 10 nucleotides matching TRBD1. V shed 3 bases and J 4 bases; nucleotides not matched to a gene: 6. Germline-derived CDR1 and CDR2 are SGHVT and SQSDAQ. The CDR3 is made up of 15 amino acids. The CDR3 sequence is CASSFRQGALYEQYV. DNA of the CDR3: TGTGCCAGCAGCTTTAGACAGGGGGCACTGTACGAGCAGTACGTC.

This clonotype has a count of ten or more. The rearrangement links TRBV20-1 to TRBJ2-7, with 7 bases that match TRBD1. With 5 bases clipped from V and 2 bases from J, the junction kept 9 bases outside the gene matches. Germline loops: CDR1 DFQATT, CDR2 SNEGSKA (reference sequence). CDR3 size: 14 residues. The DNA for the CDR3 is TGCAGTGCTTTAAGAAGACAGGGCACCTACGAGCAGTACTTC. Translated, it gives CSALRRQGTYEQYF.

This clonotype was seen only a few times. V is TRBV28 and J is TRBJ2-5; 7 nucleotides agree with TRBD2. V lost 7 bases to trimming and J lost 4 bases; unmatched junction nucleotides: 3. CDR1 and CDR2 (germline): MDHEN, SYDVKM. The length of the CDR3 is 12 residues. The CDR3 nucleotides read TGTGCCAGCACAGAGCGGGGAGAGACCCAGTACTTC. Protein product: CASTERGETQYF. The full variable domain, completed using reference TRBV28 and TRBJ2-5, is DVKVTQSSRYLVKRTGEKVFLECVQDMDHENMFWYRQDPGLGLRLIYFSYDVKMKEKGDIPEGYSVSREKKERFSLILESASTNQTSMYLCASTERGETQYFGPGTRLLVL.

The chain has TRBV7-9 and TRBJ2-2, with TRBD1 as a possible D gene (5 bases). The CDR3 is made up of 11 amino acids. Germline V CDR1 and CDR2: SEHNR, FQNEAQ (reference sequence). V was trimmed by 11 bases and J by 6 bases, leaving 10 bases between them. CDR3 region: CAGAVAGELFF. DNA of the CDR3: TGTGCCGGGGCCGTAGCCGGGGAGCTGTTTTTT.

The chain has TRBV7-6 and TRBJ2-2, with D unclear. From germline, CDR1 is SGHVS and CDR2 FNYEAQ. This CDR3 spans 18 amino acids. V lost 1 base and J 5 bases, leaving 20 bases between the germline ends. This CDR3 is CASSLVSSRKAGTGELFF. CDR3 nucleotides: TGTGCCAGCAGCTTAGTGAGCTCAAGGAAGGCCGGGACCGGGGAGCTGTTTTTT.

The gene calls are TRBV5-1 and TRBJ2-1; 11 bases agree with TRBD2. The CDR3 loop spans 16 amino acids. V dropped 7 bases and J dropped 3; count of bases not matched to a gene: 9. Per germline, CDR1 SGHRS and CDR2 YFSETQ. The CDR3 region has the DNA TGCGCCAGCGGCTCTGAGGGGACTAGCGGCTACAATGAGCAGTTCTTC. Residues: CASGSEGTSGYNEQFF.

This clonotype came up a few times. The rearrangement links TRBV12-3 or TRBV12-4 to TRBJ1-2; D is undetermined. The V and J ends lost 5 bases and 8 bases respectively, with 12 bases between them. The CDR3 consists of 12 residues. The CDR3 here is CASSPAQRGYTF. The CDR3 DNA follows: TGTGCCAGCAGTCCAGCCCAGAGGGGCTACACCTTC.

The chain links TRBV10-3 to TRBJ1-2; D might be TRBD1 (6 bases). The V gene's germline CDR1 is ENHRY and CDR2 SYGVKD. V was trimmed by 5 bases and J by 1 base, leaving 17 bases between them. The CDR3 loop spans 16 amino acids. The CDR3 region has the DNA TGTGCCATCAGTAACACGACAGGTCCACTTAACTATGGCTACACCTTC. Translating it yields CAISNTTGPLNYGYTF.

This clonotype has just a few counts. The V gene is TRBV5-1, the J gene TRBJ2-3; 8 bases match TRBD1. The CDR3 sequence is 15 residues long. V trimming: 5 bases; J trimming: 5 bases; junction bases outside the gene matches: 10. The germline CDR1 and CDR2 sequences are SGHRS and YFSETQ. CDR3 loop: CASRPGQGVLDTQYF. CDR3 nucleotide sequence: TGCGCCAGCAGACCCGGACAGGGAGTCTTAGATACGCAGTATTTT.

This clonotype was detected only a few times. CDR3: CASSLVRDGYTF. The CDR3 DNA reads TGTGCCAGCAGCTTAGTCAGGGATGGCTACACCTTC. This chain links TRBV7-9 with TRBJ1-2; D is possibly TRBD1 (5 bases). This CDR3 comprises 12 residues. Germline values: CDR1 SEHNR, CDR2 FQNEAQ (reference sequence). V was shortened by 1 base and J by 6 bases, with 6 bases between the two germline ends.

The table lists this clonotype with a few counts. V usage is TRBV6-5 and J usage is TRBJ2-3; unclear D gene. Germline CDR1 and CDR2: MNHEY and SVGAGI. Trimming left V 5 bases short and J 0 bases short, with 6 bases between. CDR3 length: 13 residues. CDR3 sequence (DNA): TGTGCCAGCAGTCGACTTAGCACAGATACGCAGTATTTT. It translates to CASSRLSTDTQYF.

This clonotype was seen ten or more times. The chain has TRBV12-3 or TRBV12-4 and TRBJ2-1, with 7 bases fitting TRBD1. This CDR3 region has 14 residues. The V and J ends lost 6 bases and 5 bases, in that order; junction bases with no gene match: 7. CDR3 in amino acids: CASSYRGLDNEQFF. The CDR3 DNA reads TGTGCCAGCAGCTACAGGGGTTTGGACAATGAGCAGTTCTTC.

The rearrangement uses TRBV4-3 and TRBJ1-1, with D unclear. The V end was cut by 7 bases, the J end by 0 bases, with 3 bases between. The CDR3 contains 11 residues. Germline V gives CDR1 LGHNA, CDR2 YSLEER. The CDR3 is CASKVNTEAFF. The DNA of the CDR3 is TGCGCCAGCAAGGTGAACACTGAAGCTTTCTTT.

This sequence joins TRBV29-1 and TRBJ2-7; TRBD1 matches 9 bases. CDR1 and CDR2 (germline): SQVTM, ANQGSEA. The CDR3 has 12 residues. Losses at the gene ends were 5 bases for V and 6 bases for J; bases not matched to a gene: 5. Here the CDR3 reads CSVQQTGGEQYV. The CDR3 nucleotides are TGCAGCGTTCAGCAGACAGGGGGCGAGCAGTACGTC.

The V call is TRBV3-1, the J call TRBJ2-4; D ambiguous. The CDR3 totals 15 residues. Trimming shortened V by 4 bases and J by 0 bases, and 10 bases separated the two germline ends. Germline V lookup: CDR1 LGHDT, CDR2 YNNKEL (reference sequence). The CDR3 reads CASSPLHSAKNIQYF. For the CDR3, the DNA is TGTGCCAGCAGCCCCCTTCATTCAGCCAAAAACATTCAGTACTTC. The whole variable domain, remainder taken from reference TRBV3-1 and TRBJ2-4, is DTAVSQTPKYLVTQMGNDKSIKCEQNLGHDTMYWYKQDSKKFLKIMFSYNNKELIINETVPNRFSPKSPDKAHLNLHINSLELGDSAVYFCASSPLHSAKNIQYFGAGTRLSVL.

This clonotype was counted between two and nine times. The CDR3 loop reads CASSPRGQGSYTF. CDR3 DNA sequence: TGTGCCAGCAGCCCGAGAGGACAGGGCAGCTACACCTTC. This chain uses TRBV5-6 with TRBJ1-2; TRBD1 agrees at 8 bases. With 4 bases clipped from V and 9 bases from J, the junction kept 8 bases outside the gene matches. This CDR3 is built from 13 residues. Germline CDR1 and CDR2: SGHDT and YYEEEE.

The table lists this clonotype with a count of one. J is TRBJ1-6 and V is TRBV4-1; D call uncertain. The V gene's germline CDR1 is MGHRA and CDR2 YSYEKL. V lost 1 base to trimming and J lost 12 bases, with 7 bases between them. The CDR3 spans 12 residues. This CDR3 is CASSQGSGPLHF. The CDR3 region has the DNA TGCGCCAGCAGCCAAGGAAGTGGACCCCTCCACTTT.

This clonotype was seen a few times. V gene TRBV4-1 combines with J gene TRBJ2-7; the D gene is possibly TRBD2 (6 bases). The CDR3 has 15 amino acids. Deletions cut 0 bases from V and 2 bases from J, with 11 bases between. Germline CDR1 reads MGHRA; CDR2 reads YSYEKL. The CDR3 DNA sequence: TGCGCCAGCAGCCAAGATTCGGGCGGGGCCTACGAGCAGTACGTC. This codes for CASSQDSGGAYEQYV.

This clonotype was observed a handful of times. This chain joins TRBV9 and TRBJ2-5; tentatively, D is TRBD1 (5 bases). The CDR3 covers 15 residues. The germline CDR1 and CDR2 sequences are SGDLS and YYNGEE. With 0 bases removed from V and 4 bases from J, the gap between germline ends came to 13 bases. The CDR3 spells CASSVEGRAAETQYF. The CDR3 DNA reads TGTGCCAGCAGCGTAGAGGGCAGGGCGGCAGAGACCCAGTACTTC.

This clonotype was picked up a small number of times. The rearrangement uses TRBV7-9 and TRBJ1-5; possibly TRBD1 for D (6 bases). Trimming removed 6 bases from V and 6 bases from J, with 12 bases in between. The CDR3 is 13 amino acids. Germline V gene sequence: CDR1 SEHNR, CDR2 FQNEAQ (reference sequence). In nucleotides, the CDR3 is TGTGCCAGCAGGGGGGGGCAGGGTCAGCCCCAGCATTTT. This gives the protein CASRGGQGQPQHF.